The clone carrying this TCR beta chain was picked up a small number of times. Its antigen is not known. Germline CDR1 MNHEY, CDR2 SVGEGT. The CDR3 is 14 amino acids. With 2 bases removed from V and 9 bases from J, the gap between germline ends came to 14 bases. These data belong to a study of breast tumors, draining lymph nodes, adjacent tissues. The lymph nodes were axillary draining lymph nodes from breast cancer patients. Study-wide points: Compared with lymph nodes, tumors were less diverse; compared with nontumor tissue, more.

MiXCR was run by TCRdb on the multiplex PCR reads, yielding one entry per CDR3 protein. The top ten hold over 3.5% of the sample, which has a few hundred thousand distinct CDR3 sequences, less than 35% seen once. The chain employs TRBV6-2 or TRBV6-3 and TRBJ1-5; D gene ambiguous. This sequence originates from a female donor with breast cancer. Some clones in this sample may be carry-over from other donors' samples. The specimen sequenced was axillary lymph node tissue. CDR3 sequence (DNA): TGTGCCAGCAGTTACGCGACCGGCCCAGTGCCCCAGCATTTT. Translation: CASSYATGPVPQHF.